The entry below describes one TCR beta chain. This sample is drawn from a study of blood T cell repertoires in COVID-19. Study details: Both acute and convalescent COVID-19 samples were obtained from the United States, Italy and Spain. T cells, B-cell-depleted T cells, or PBMCs supplied cDNA or gDNA.

Methods used by the authors: Researchers report that nucleated cell counts were estimated from reference gene primer amplification. The assay was immunoSEQ multiplex PCR, and TCRdb's table has in-frame clones only and misses some. D and trimming were read from the DNA, whereas the V and J calls and clone size are those reported in that table. Of 150,000 to 200,000 clones in the sample, 65% to 80% were seen once. CDR3 length equals 15 residues. The J segment lost 3 bases and the V segment lost 6 bases, leaving 8 bases of the junction unmatched. CDR1 is ENHRY and CDR2 is SYGVKD in the germline V gene. This chain links TRBV10-3 with TRBJ1-5; TRBD1 matches at 7 bases. Sequenced: peripheral blood. The TCR originated in a man aged 55-75 years with acute or convalescent COVID-19. The CDR3 sequence: CAIRERQGDNQPQHF. DNA for the CDR3: TGTGCCATCAGGGAGCGACAGGGTGACAATCAGCCCCAGCATTTT.